Shown below are 9 T cell receptor beta chains from a single sample sequenced in a study of blood T cell repertoires in COVID-19. Assay used: immunoSEQ multiplex PCR; TCRdb lists only in-frame clones, some missing. Altogether over 110,000 clones are present, 70% to 90% being singletons, with the ten largest covering less than 2%. Input material: peripheral blood. These receptors were taken from an older man with acute or convalescent COVID-19.

The chain joins TRBV27 to TRBJ2-7, with D possibly TRBD2 on 7 matching bases. The germline gives CDR1 MNHEY, CDR2 SMNVEV (reference sequence). This CDR3 is 15 amino acids long. V dropped 4 bases and J dropped 4 bases, with 17 bases sitting between them. The CDR3 DNA is TGTGCCAGCAGTTCTGCTAGGGGGGGGCTTTACGAGCAGTACTTC. Protein: CASSSARGGLYEQYF.

This clone was counted a few times. V gene TRBV3-1 (or the pseudogene TRBV3-2) combines with J gene TRBJ1-2, with 10 bases lining up with TRBD1. J was trimmed by 2 bases and V by 3 bases; bases with no gene match: 9. The CDR3 loop spans 17 amino acids. Germline-derived CDR1 and CDR2 are LGHDT and YNNKEL (reference sequence). The CDR3 sequence: CASSQRVRDRGNYGYTF. In DNA, the CDR3 is TGTGCCAGCAGCCAGAGGGTACGGGACAGGGGAAACTATGGCTACACCTTC.

This sequence joins TRBV7-2 and TRBJ1-1, with TRBD1 identical over 7 bases. CDR1 is SGHTA, CDR2 FQGNSA, per germline. The CDR3 has 15 amino acids. The V and J ends lost 4 bases and 6 bases, in that order; junction bases with no gene match: 11. The CDR3: CASSSRQGGSPEAFF. CDR3 nucleotides: TGTGCCAGCAGCTCCCGACAGGGTGGGTCCCCTGAAGCTTTCTTT.

The chain uses TRBV7-8 and TRBJ2-5; a possible D gene is TRBD2 (5 bases). V was clipped by 7 bases and J by 5 bases, with 14 bases between them. The CDR3 runs to 13 residues. Germline V gene lookup returns CDR1 SGHVS and CDR2 FQNEAQ. This CDR3 is CASNLGVGETQYF. The CDR3 region has the DNA TGTGCCAGCAACCTCGGGGTAGGGGAGACCCAGTACTTC.

The CDR3 sequence is CASSRDTEETQYF. Written as DNA, the CDR3 is TGTGCCAGTAGCAGAGACACCGAAGAGACCCAGTACTTC. The V call is TRBV19, the J call TRBJ2-5; D gene unclear. The CDR3 is 13 amino acids. Germline CDR1 is LNHDA and CDR2 is SQIVND (reference sequence). V lost 6 bases and J lost 3, with 11 bases in between.

The chain is built from TRBV4-1 and TRBJ1-4; 7 bases fit TRBD1. The germline V gene encodes CDR1 MGHRA and CDR2 YSYEKL. This CDR3 spans 15 amino acids. V lost 4 bases to trimming and J lost 8 bases; unmatched junction nucleotides: 10. This CDR3 reads CASSPGGIRIEKLFF. DNA of the CDR3: TGCGCCAGCAGCCCAGGGGGGATCCGAATAGAAAAACTGTTTTTT.

The chain is built from TRBV2 and TRBJ2-7, with 7 nucleotides matching TRBD2. V was clipped by 6 bases and J by 5 bases; unmatched bases: 10. This CDR3 is 14 amino acids long. CDR1 is SNHLY, CDR2 FYNNEI, per germline. CDR3 bases: TGTGCCAGCAGGGGGGGGGACTGGTATAACGAGCAGTACTTC. It encodes CASRGGDWYNEQYF.

This sequence joins TRBV5-6 and TRBJ1-1; possible D gene TRBD1, 6 bases. The CDR3 sequence is 13 residues long. Trimming removed 0 bases from V and 7 bases from J, with 10 bases in between. Per the germline V gene, CDR1 is SGHDT and CDR2 is YYEEEE. The CDR3 coding sequence is TGTGCCAGCAGCTTGGGGACAGTCAATGAAGCTTTCTTT. This gives the protein CASSLGTVNEAFF.

V usage is TRBV5-6 and J usage is TRBJ1-5; the D is unclear. The germline V and J ends were trimmed by 4 bases and 0 bases, with 11 bases remaining between them. There are 15 residues in the CDR3. Germline V CDR1 and CDR2: SGHDT, YYEEEE. The CDR3 loop reads CASSPRSYSNQPQHF. In DNA, the CDR3 is TGTGCCAGCAGCCCACGGTCTTATAGCAATCAGCCCCAGCATTTT.